The rows below give T cell receptor beta chains drawn from one sample of a study of blood T cell repertoires in COVID-19. Sequencing was performed with immunoSEQ multiplex PCR; in TCRdb, only in-frame clones are kept and a portion is missing. The sample consists of some 190,000 clones, nearly 80% of them appearing once. Sequences were obtained from PBMCs or T cells enriched from blood (not recorded which). The receptors were sampled from a man between 60 and 75 years old who had been exposed to COVID-19. The CDR3 runs from the conserved cysteine through the conserved F or W. D genes are given only for firm matches. Rows give clone size only sometimes, using once, few, many, or a class for an expanded clone.

clone_size | j_call | v_call | d_call | cdr3_aa | cdr3_nt
. | TRBJ2-7 | TRBV2 | TRBD2 | CASSGGRAYEQYF | TGTGCCAGCAGTGGCGGGAGAGCCTACGAGCAGTACTTC
once | TRBJ1-2 | TRBV5-5 | TRBD1 | CASSLGTGGNYGYTF | TGTGCCAGCAGCCTCGGGACAGGGGGCAACTATGGCTACACCTTC
. | TRBJ2-7 | TRBV5-6 | TRBD2 | CASSWGGTDFSKQYF | TGTGCCAGCAGTTGGGGGGGTACGGACTTCAGCAAGCAGTACTTC
once | TRBJ2-2 | TRBV19 | . | CASSTGTANTGELFF | TGTGCCAGTAGTACGGGGACTGCGAACACCGGGGAGCTGTTTTTT
. | TRBJ2-7 | TRBV14 | . | CASSQDGSFYEQYF | TGTGCCAGCAGCCAAGACGGTAGCTTCTACGAGCAGTACTTC
. | TRBJ2-3 | TRBV7-3 | . | CASSPSSVSPSTDTQYF | TGTGCCAGCAGCCCCAGTAGCGTTTCCCCTAGCACAGATACGCAGTATTTT
. | TRBJ1-2 | TRBV7-9 | TRBD1 | CASSLPPGQGASRGYTF | TGTGCCAGCAGCCTTCCTCCGGGACAGGGGGCCTCCCGTGGCTACACCTTC
few | TRBJ1-2 | TRBV12-3/TRBV12-4 | . | CASSTLGERGYTF | TGTGCCAGCAGTACGTTAGGAGAGAGGGGCTACACCTTC
. | TRBJ1-1 | TRBV7-2 | TRBD1 | CASSGIPDRGQWMNTEAFF | TGTGCCAGCAGCGGAATACCTGACAGGGGTCAGTGGATGAACACTGAAGCTTTCTTT
. | TRBJ2-1 | TRBV28 | . | CASSLDSSYNEQFF | TGTGCCAGCAGTCTGGACAGCTCCTACAATGAGCAGTTCTTC
. | TRBJ1-5 | TRBV5-6 | TRBD1 | CASSLGQGAVQPQHF | TGTGCCAGCAGCTTGGGCCAGGGGGCCGTTCAGCCCCAGCATTTT
. | TRBJ2-2 | TRBV6-5 | . | CASSPLASNTGELFF | TGTGCCAGCAGCCCCCTCGCGTCGAACACCGGGGAGCTGTTTTTT
. | TRBJ2-5 | TRBV11-2 | . | CASSLEFQAWETQYF | TGTGCCAGCAGCTTAGAGTTCCAGGCCTGGGAGACCCAGTACTTC
. | TRBJ2-3 | TRBV5-4 | TRBD1 | CASSLRGRGGDTQYF | TGTGCCAGCAGCTTGAGGGGGCGTGGGGGAGATACGCAGTATTTT
. | TRBJ1-2 | TRBV6-5 | . | CASSSDKNYGYTF | TGTGCCAGCAGCTCGGACAAGAACTATGGCTACACCTTC
. | TRBJ1-5 | TRBV30 | TRBD1 | CAWGTGNQPQHF | TGTGCCTGGGGGACAGGAAATCAGCCCCAGCATTTT
. | TRBJ2-7 | TRBV19 | TRBD2 | CASSLGTSGRVEQYF | TGTGCCAGTAGTTTGGGCACTAGCGGGAGGGTCGAGCAGTACTTC
. | TRBJ1-1 | TRBV28 | TRBD1 | CASRSGQGEAFF | TGTGCCAGCAGATCTGGACAGGGTGAAGCTTTCTTT
. | TRBJ2-2 | TRBV30 | . | CAWRTILGTGELFF | TGTGCCTGGCGGACTATTCTGGGCACCGGGGAGCTGTTTTTT
. | TRBJ2-1 | TRBV7-3 | . | CASSLNRSPNEQFF | TGTGCCAGCAGCTTAAATCGGTCGCCCAATGAGCAGTTCTTC
once | TRBJ1-1 | TRBV11-3 | . | CASSLGRLNTEAFF | TGTGCCAGCAGCTTAGGCAGGTTGAACACTGAAGCTTTCTTT
. | TRBJ2-1 | TRBV2 | . | CASSPVNRYNEQFF | TGTGCCAGCAGCCCGGTAAATCGCTACAATGAGCAGTTCTTC
. | TRBJ2-7 | TRBV9 | TRBD1 | CASSVGQASGEQYF | TGTGCCAGCAGCGTGGGACAGGCCTCGGGCGAGCAGTACTTC
. | TRBJ2-7 | TRBV28 | . | CASRVAAEQYF | TGTGCCAGCAGAGTAGCTGCCGAGCAGTACTTC
. | TRBJ1-1 | TRBV7-3 | . | CASSFGSATEAFF | TGTGCCAGCAGCTTCGGGAGTGCCACTGAAGCTTTCTTT
few | TRBJ2-7 | TRBV10-3 | TRBD2 | CATLAGGSFYEQYF | TGTGCCACCTTAGCGGGAGGGTCCTTTTACGAGCAGTACTTC
. | TRBJ2-7 | TRBV6-5 | . | CASSYWGGGSNEQYF | TGTGCCAGCAGTTACTGGGGGGGCGGGAGTAACGAGCAGTACTTC
. | TRBJ1-4 | TRBV12-5 | TRBD1 | CASGTGGSNEKLFF | TGTGCTAGTGGTACAGGGGGATCTAATGAAAAACTGTTTTTT
. | TRBJ2-7 | TRBV3-1/TRBV3-2 | . | CASSQTTYEQYF | TGTGCCAGCAGCCAAACTACTTACGAGCAGTACTTC
. | TRBJ2-3 | TRBV27 | . | CASGPENTQYF | TGTGCCAGTGGGCCGGAAAATACGCAGTATTTT
. | TRBJ2-5 | TRBV7-2 | TRBD1 | CASSQNRGQETQYF | TGTGCCAGCAGCCAGAACAGGGGGCAAGAGACCCAGTACTTC
. | TRBJ2-7 | TRBV5-1 | TRBD2 | CASSFATSGYEQYF | TGCGCCAGCAGCTTTGCGACTAGCGGGTACGAGCAGTACTTC
. | TRBJ2-1 | TRBV5-5 | . | CASSTRPSYNEQFF | TGTGCCAGCAGTACTAGGCCCTCCTACAATGAGCAGTTCTTC
. | TRBJ1-6 | TRBV25-1 | . | CASSLLGDNSPLHF | TGTGCCAGCAGTTTATTAGGGGATAATTCACCCCTCCACTTT
. | TRBJ1-5 | TRBV6-5 | . | CASSTGTGPQHF | TGTGCCAGTTCGACAGGTACGGGGCCCCAGCATTTT
. | TRBJ1-1 | TRBV6-5 | TRBD1 | CASSWQGGTEAFF | TGTGCCAGCAGTTGGCAGGGGGGCACTGAAGCTTTCTTT
. | TRBJ2-3 | TRBV30 | . | CAWSPFARVTDTQYF | TGTGCCTGGAGCCCCTTCGCGAGGGTCACAGATACGCAGTATTTT
. | TRBJ1-1 | TRBV9 | . | CASSVDWQGTITEAFF | TGTGCCAGCAGCGTAGATTGGCAGGGGACGATCACTGAAGCTTTCTTT
few | TRBJ1-4 | TRBV5-1 | . | CASSKDSAREKLFF | TGCGCCAGCAGCAAGGACAGCGCCCGTGAAAAACTGTTTTTT
. | TRBJ1-2 | TRBV15 | . | CATSLDYYGYTF | TGTGCCACCAGCCTAGACTACTATGGCTACACCTTC
. | TRBJ2-7 | TRBV7-6 | TRBD2 | CASSASPERGEQYF | TGTGCCAGCAGCGCCTCCCCCGAGCGGGGCGAGCAGTACTTC
. | TRBJ2-5 | TRBV10-3 | . | CASGLGAETQYF | TGTGCCTCTGGATTGGGGGCTGAGACCCAGTACTTC
. | TRBJ2-7 | TRBV7-9 | TRBD2 | CASSLWGTSGRLEQYF | TGTGCCAGCAGCTTATGGGGTACTAGCGGGAGGCTCGAGCAGTACTTC
. | TRBJ2-4 | TRBV27 | TRBD2 | CASSTKLAVAKNIQYF | TGTGCCAGCAGTACGAAGCTAGCGGTAGCCAAAAACATTCAGTACTTC
few | TRBJ2-7 | TRBV19 | TRBD1 | CASSSYGPGGWGEQYF | TGTGCCAGTAGCTCGTATGGGCCAGGGGGTTGGGGCGAGCAGTACTTC